The 16 T cell receptor beta chains presented below share a single source sample, sequenced in a study of beta chain features in type 1 diabetes. Since all of the isolated RNA was reverse transcribed, expressed TCRB transcripts were what got sequenced. The method was immunoSEQ multiplex PCR; TCRdb's version includes in-frame clones alone and lacks a portion of them. The data hold approximately 15,000 clones, with 55% observed a single time. Material: stem cell memory CD4+ T cells from blood. These receptors originate from a woman between 18 and 29 years old in good health.

This clone has a handful of counts. V is TRBV11-2 and J is TRBJ2-7; 12 bases fit TRBD1. V lost 5 bases to trimming and J lost 3 bases; unmatched junction nucleotides: 5. Germline V gene data show CDR1 as SGHAT and CDR2 as FQNNGV. The CDR3 runs 15 residues. The CDR3 sequence: CASSDGTGGVYEQYF. The CDR3 DNA reads as TGTGCCAGCAGCGATGGGACAGGGGGCGTCTACGAGCAGTACTTC.

The chain employs TRBV11-1 and TRBJ2-7; 13 nucleotides align to TRBD2. The CDR3 covers 18 residues. After removal of 5 bases from V and 1 base from J, the junction contained 11 bases not matched to a gene. Per germline, CDR1 SGHAT and CDR2 FQDESV (reference sequence). CDR3 sequence: CASSPGLAGKGYSYEQYF. In DNA, the CDR3 is TGTGCCAGCAGCCCGGGACTAGCGGGGAAGGGGTATTCCTACGAGCAGTACTTC. Using reference TRBV11-1 and TRBJ2-7 for the parts outside the CDR3, the full variable domain is EAEVAQSPRYKITEKSQAVAFWCDPISGHATLYWYRQILGQGPELLVQFQDESVVDDSQLPKDRFSAERLKGVDSTLKIQPAELGDSAMYLCASSPGLAGKGYSYEQYFGPGTRLTVT.

This chain uses TRBV7-2 with TRBJ2-5, with TRBD1 matching 8 bases. The CDR3 contains 15 residues. CDR1 and CDR2 (germline): SGHTA, FQGNSA. Trimming at V came to 5 bases and at J to 5 bases, leaving 10 bases not matched to a gene. The CDR3 nucleotides read TGTGCCAGCAGCCCTTCGGCAGGGGGCGGTGAGACCCAGTACTTC. It specifies CASSPSAGGGETQYF.

The rearrangement links TRBV11-2 to TRBJ2-3, with D hard to call. V gave up 1 base and J gave up 2 bases, with 13 bases separating them. CDR3 size: 16 residues. Germline values: CDR1 SGHAT, CDR2 FQNNGV. CDR3: CASSLARGVFTDTQYF. CDR3 DNA: TGTGCCAGCAGCTTAGCTAGAGGTGTATTCACAGATACGCAGTATTTT.

This chain joins TRBV30 and TRBJ2-1, with D possibly matching TRBD2 (5 bases). The CDR3 consists of 14 residues. In germline, CDR1 is GTSNPN, CDR2 SVGIG (reference sequence). The V end was cut by 3 bases, the J end by 2 bases, with 11 bases between. CDR3 coding DNA: TGTGCCTGGAGATTAACCGGGGCCTACAATGAGCAGTTCTTC. This encodes CAWRLTGAYNEQFF.

This chain uses TRBV15 with TRBJ2-1; tentatively, D is TRBD1 (5 bases). Trimming took off 5 bases at V and 12 bases at J, with 17 bases between the two ends. Germline lookup yields CDR1 LNHNV and CDR2 YYDKDF (reference sequence). The CDR3 is 13 amino acids. CDR3 protein: CATSVRRGDGQFF. CDR3 DNA sequence: TGTGCCACCAGCGTAAGAAGGGGTGATGGGCAGTTCTTC.

The V and J genes are TRBV19 and TRBJ1-1, with 7 bases identical to TRBD1. Germline CDR1 reads LNHDA; CDR2 reads SQIVND (reference sequence). After removal of 5 bases from V and 5 bases from J, the junction contained 11 bases not matched to a gene. CDR3 length: 15 residues. CDR3 loop: CASSLRTGGNTEAFF. DNA of the CDR3: TGTGCCAGTAGTCTCCGGACAGGAGGGAATACTGAAGCTTTCTTT. Based on the CDR3 plus reference TRBV19 and TRBJ1-1, the full variable domain is DGGITQSPKYLFRKEGQNVTLSCEQNLNHDAMYWYRQDPGQGLRLIYYSQIVNDFQKGDIAEGYSVSREKKESFPLTVTSAQKNPTAFYLCASSLRTGGNTEAFFGQGTRLTVV.

This chain connects TRBV30 to TRBJ1-2; D remains unclear. Germline V gene lookup returns CDR1 GTSNPN and CDR2 SVGIG (reference sequence). This CDR3 spans 12 amino acids. V was trimmed by 1 base and J by 6 bases, leaving 9 bases between them. CDR3 sequence (DNA): TGTGCCTGGAGTGACCGGGTGGATGGCTACACCTTC. It codes for CAWSDRVDGYTF.

This clone was recorded a few times. V gene TRBV6-5 combines with J gene TRBJ2-2, with 10 bases lining up with TRBD1. Germline V gene sequence: CDR1 MNHEY, CDR2 SVGAGI. The J segment lost 6 bases and the V segment lost 6 bases, leaving 7 bases of the junction unmatched. The CDR3 is made up of 15 amino acids. In DNA, the CDR3 is TGTGCCAGCAGGACCCGGGGACAGGGGCCCGGGGAGCTGTTTTTT. As protein: CASRTRGQGPGELFF.

The chain combines TRBV18 with TRBJ1-3; the D is unclear. Trimming shortened V by 3 bases and J by 0 bases, and 18 bases separated the two germline ends. Germline V CDR1 and CDR2: KGHSH, LQKENI. This CDR3 is 18 amino acids long. CDR3 in amino acids: CASSPKVSGVNSGNTIYF. CDR3 DNA: TGTGCCAGCTCACCTAAGGTCTCCGGGGTAAACTCTGGAAACACCATATATTTT.

The CDR3 loop reads CASRRGSNQPQHF. The CDR3 DNA reads as TGTGCCAGCAGGCGAGGCAGCAATCAGCCCCAGCATTTT. V and J are TRBV6-1 and TRBJ1-5; D is unclear. Trimming removed 6 bases from V and 1 base from J, with 7 bases in between. This CDR3 is built from 13 residues. Germline V gene sequence: CDR1 MNHNS, CDR2 SASEGT.

The rearrangement uses TRBV9 and TRBJ2-3; 13 nucleotides agree with TRBD2. J was trimmed by 0 bases and V by 0 bases; bases with no gene match: 10. The CDR3 spans 20 residues. Germline CDR1 and CDR2: SGDLS and YYNGEE. The CDR3 here is CASSVASWTSGGLSTDTQYF. CDR3 coding DNA: TGTGCCAGCAGCGTAGCTTCCTGGACTAGCGGGGGCCTCAGCACAGATACGCAGTATTTT.

The table lists this clone with a few counts. J is TRBJ2-7 and V is TRBV5-1; 9 bases agree with TRBD1. The CDR3 runs 14 residues. V dropped 3 bases and J dropped 3; count of bases not matched to a gene: 4. The germline CDR1 and CDR2 sequences are SGHRS and YFSETQ. CDR3 sequence reads: CASSYRGQDYEQYF. In nucleotides, the CDR3 is TGCGCCAGCAGCTACAGGGGGCAGGACTACGAGCAGTACTTC.

The CDR3: CASSLAPLDSLATEAFF. CDR3 DNA: TGCGCCAGCAGCTTGGCTCCTTTGGACAGCCTGGCTACTGAAGCTTTCTTT. The rearrangement links TRBV5-1 to TRBJ1-1; D is possibly TRBD1 (6 bases). The CDR3 spans 17 residues. Germline-derived CDR1 and CDR2 are SGHRS and YFSETQ. The V end was cut by 0 bases, the J end by 5 bases, with 20 bases between.

The table lists this clone with a few counts. This rearrangement joins TRBV4-1 to TRBJ2-3, with 8 bases that match TRBD1. The CDR3 length is 14 residues. Losses at the gene ends were 2 bases for V and 4 bases for J; bases not matched to a gene: 2. CDR1 and CDR2 from the germline V gene are MGHRA and YSYEKL. The CDR3 spells CASSQTGGADTQYF. CDR3 DNA: TGCGCCAGCAGCCAAACAGGGGGAGCAGATACGCAGTATTTT.

CDR3 region: CSVEQAWEVETQYF. For the CDR3, the DNA is TGCAGCGTTGAGCAGGCCTGGGAGGTAGAGACCCAGTACTTC. The gene calls are TRBV29-1 and TRBJ2-5, with TRBD2 as a possible D gene (6 bases). The V and J ends lost 3 bases and 4 bases respectively, with 15 bases between them. The V gene's germline CDR1 is SQVTM and CDR2 ANQGSEA. The CDR3 spans 14 residues.